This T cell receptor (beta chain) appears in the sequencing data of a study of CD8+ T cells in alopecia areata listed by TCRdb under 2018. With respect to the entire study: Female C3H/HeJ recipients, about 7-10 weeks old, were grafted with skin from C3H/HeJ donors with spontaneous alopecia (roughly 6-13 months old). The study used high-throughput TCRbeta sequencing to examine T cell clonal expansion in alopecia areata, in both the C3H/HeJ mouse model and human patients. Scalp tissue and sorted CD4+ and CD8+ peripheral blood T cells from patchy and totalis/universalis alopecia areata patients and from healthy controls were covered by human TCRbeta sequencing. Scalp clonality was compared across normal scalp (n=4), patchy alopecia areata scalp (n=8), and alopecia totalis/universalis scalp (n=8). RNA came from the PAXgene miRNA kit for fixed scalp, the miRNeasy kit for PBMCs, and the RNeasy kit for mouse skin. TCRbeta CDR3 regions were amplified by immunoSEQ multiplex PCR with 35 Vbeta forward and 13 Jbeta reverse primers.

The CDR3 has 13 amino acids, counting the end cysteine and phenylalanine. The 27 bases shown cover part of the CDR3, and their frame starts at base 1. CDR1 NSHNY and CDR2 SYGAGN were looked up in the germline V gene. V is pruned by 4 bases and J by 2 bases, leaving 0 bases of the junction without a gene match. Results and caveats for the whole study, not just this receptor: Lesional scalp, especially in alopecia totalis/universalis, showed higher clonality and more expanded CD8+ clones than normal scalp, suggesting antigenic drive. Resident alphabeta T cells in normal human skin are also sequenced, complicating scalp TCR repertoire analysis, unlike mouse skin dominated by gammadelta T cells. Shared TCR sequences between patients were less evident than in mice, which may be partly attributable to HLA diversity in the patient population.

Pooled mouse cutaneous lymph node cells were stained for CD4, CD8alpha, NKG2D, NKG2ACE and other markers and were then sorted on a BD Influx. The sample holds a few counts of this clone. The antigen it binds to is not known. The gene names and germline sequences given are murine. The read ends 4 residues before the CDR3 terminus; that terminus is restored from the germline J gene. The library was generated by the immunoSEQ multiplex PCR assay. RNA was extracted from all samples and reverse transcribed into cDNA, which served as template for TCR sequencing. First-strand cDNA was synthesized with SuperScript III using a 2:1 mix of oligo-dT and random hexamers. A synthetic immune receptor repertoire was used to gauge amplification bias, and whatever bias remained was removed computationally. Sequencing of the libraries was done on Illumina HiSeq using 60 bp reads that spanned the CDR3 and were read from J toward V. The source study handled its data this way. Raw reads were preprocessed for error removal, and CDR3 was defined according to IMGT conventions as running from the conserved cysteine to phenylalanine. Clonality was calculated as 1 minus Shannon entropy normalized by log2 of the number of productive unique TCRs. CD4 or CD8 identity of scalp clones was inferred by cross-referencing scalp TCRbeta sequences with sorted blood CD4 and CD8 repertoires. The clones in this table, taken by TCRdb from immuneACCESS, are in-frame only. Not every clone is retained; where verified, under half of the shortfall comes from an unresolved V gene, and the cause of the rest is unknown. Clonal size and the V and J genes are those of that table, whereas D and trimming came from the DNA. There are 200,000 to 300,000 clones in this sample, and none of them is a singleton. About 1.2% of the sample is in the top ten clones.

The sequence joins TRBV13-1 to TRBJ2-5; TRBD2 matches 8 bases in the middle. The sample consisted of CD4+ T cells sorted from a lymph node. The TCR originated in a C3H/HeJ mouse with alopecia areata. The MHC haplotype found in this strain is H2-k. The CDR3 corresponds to CASSTGGQDTQYF. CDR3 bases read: TGTGCCAGCAGTACTGGGGGCCAAGAC.